The 27 T cell receptor beta chains below all came from one sample that was sequenced in a study of a mutant IDH1 vaccine in newly diagnosed glioma (dated by TCRdb to the early 2020s). These receptors have no known antigen. Libraries were made using the immunoSEQ multiplex PCR assay. The table was pulled from immuneACCESS by TCRdb, which kept in-frame rearrangements only. Such tables lose some clones; where checked, under half of the loss comes from unresolved V genes, and the rest has no known cause. This sample comprises roughly 51,000 clones, 80% to 90% of them detected only once. Of the sample, 6.5% to 9% is held by the ten largest clones. According to the study, the label for this sample's time point signals: week 23, last vaccination. A 20-mer mutant IDH1 peptide at 300 micrograms in Montanide made up each vaccine dose, which was injected subcutaneously together with topical imiquimod. Material: PBMCs, obtained from a glioma patient whose treatment included an IDH1 peptide vaccine. Receptor source: a woman aged 40 to 50 with glioma. Some clones in this sample may be carry-over from other donors' samples.

This clone occurred a few times. The chain uses TRBV5-1 and TRBJ1-3; weak D call: TRBD1 (5 bases). The germline CDR1 and CDR2 sequences are SGHRS and YFSETQ. The CDR3 has 15 residues. The V gene lost 2 bases and the J gene lost 3 bases, with 12 bases spanning the gap. The CDR3 nucleotides are TGCGCCAGCAGCTTAACCGGGACGGATGGAAACACCATATATTTT. It codes for CASSLTGTDGNTIYF.

The chain combines TRBV7-8 with TRBJ2-1, with D perhaps TRBD2 (5 bases). Germline V gene lookup returns CDR1 SGHVS and CDR2 FQNEAQ. The CDR3 sequence is 15 residues long. Trimming pared 1 base from V and 6 bases from J, leaving 13 bases between. The CDR3 nucleotides are TGTGCCAGCAGCTTAGAGAGACTAAATGGCAATGAGCAGTTCTTC. Protein product: CASSLERLNGNEQFF. The entire variable domain, with the rest obtained from reference TRBV7-8 and TRBJ2-1, is as follows: GAGVSQSPRYKVAKRGQDVALRCDPISGHVSLFWYQQALGQGPEFLTYFQNEAQLDKSGLPSDRFFAERPEGSVSTLKIQRTQQEDSAVYLCASSLERLNGNEQFFGPGTRLTVL.

This rearrangement joins TRBV6-6 to TRBJ1-2; no firm D call. The V and J ends lost 8 bases and 7 bases respectively, with 11 bases between them. This CDR3 spans 11 amino acids. Germline V CDR1 and CDR2: MNHNY, SVGAGI (reference sequence). The CDR3 loop reads CASSSLGGYTF. The CDR3 DNA reads as TGTGCCAGCTCCAGTTTGGGTGGCTACACCTTC.

This chain joins TRBV4-1 and TRBJ1-4; D perhaps matches TRBD1 (6 bases). CDR1 is MGHRA and CDR2 is YSYEKL in the germline V gene. Trimming removed 0 bases at V and 7 bases at J, with 12 bases between. The CDR3 has 15 amino acids. The CDR3 DNA reads as TGCGCCAGCAGCCAAGAGGGTACAGGGTTTGAAAAACTGTTTTTT. Its protein is CASSQEGTGFEKLFF.

This chain connects TRBV27 to TRBJ2-3; 12 bases map to TRBD2. The germline gives CDR1 MNHEY, CDR2 SMNVEV (reference sequence). Trimming removed 4 bases from V and 2 bases from J; junction bases left unmatched: 7. The CDR3 is made up of 17 amino acids. The CDR3 sequence: CASSSILAGGSTDTQYF. The CDR3, as DNA: TGTGCCAGCAGTTCCATCCTAGCGGGGGGGTCCACAGATACGCAGTATTTT.

The chain uses TRBV25-1 and TRBJ2-7; TRBD1 agrees at 9 bases. Germline V gene data show CDR1 as MGHDK and CDR2 as SYGVNS. The CDR3 runs 16 residues. With 4 bases clipped from V and 5 bases from J, the junction kept 12 bases outside the gene matches. The CDR3 DNA reads as TGTGCCAGCAGTGTTCCTTCCGGGACAGGGAGCCACGAGCAGTACTTC. Its translation: CASSVPSGTGSHEQYF.

J is TRBJ2-5 and V is TRBV7-2; D is perhaps TRBD1 or TRBD2 (6 bases each). The germline V and J ends were trimmed by 6 bases and 5 bases, with 16 bases remaining between them. The CDR3 is 14 amino acids. Germline values: CDR1 SGHTA, CDR2 FQGNSA. The CDR3 loop is CASRARGQGETQYF. CDR3 bases: TGTGCCAGCAGGGCACGGGGGCAAGGGGAGACCCAGTACTTC.

In this sample, this clone turned up a few times. An end of the junction differs from the germline gene, which may be a read error. The chain couples TRBV29-1 to TRBJ1-2; D possibly corresponds to TRBD1 (6 bases). Germline CDR1 and CDR2: SQVTM and ANQGSEA. This CDR3 has 12 amino acids. The CDR3 region is CSVGREGGTPFF. The DNA of the CDR3 is TGCAGCGTTGGCCGGGAGGGGGGGACACCTTTCTTC.

Only one count was recorded for this clone. The chain uses TRBV5-6 and TRBJ1-3; 9 positions match TRBD1. Germline CDR1 and CDR2: SGHDT and YYEEEE. There are 16 residues in the CDR3. V dropped 2 bases and J dropped 2; count of bases not matched to a gene: 5. CDR3 in DNA: TGTGCCAGCAGCTTTGGGACAGGGTTTACTGGAAACACCATATATTTT. The encoded protein is CASSFGTGFTGNTIYF.

The CDR3 is CACQRLAGGTDTQYF. As DNA, the CDR3 is TGTGCCTGTCAACGATTGGCGGGGGGCACAGATACGCAGTATTTT. The V and J genes are TRBV30 and TRBJ2-3; TRBD2 matches at 7 bases. V trimming: 6 bases; J trimming: 1 base; junction bases outside the gene matches: 10. Germline loops: CDR1 GTSNPN, CDR2 SVGIG (reference sequence). The CDR3 totals 15 residues.

The chain uses TRBV7-8 and TRBJ1-2, with no clear D. The V end was cut by 0 bases, the J end by 3 bases, with 5 bases between. Germline V CDR1 and CDR2: SGHVS, FQNEAQ. The length of the CDR3 is 13 residues. In DNA form, the CDR3 reads TGTGCCAGCAGCTTAGCAAATGACTATGGCTACACCTTC. This codes for CASSLANDYGYTF.

The V gene is TRBV10-3, the J gene TRBJ1-4; D not certain. The V end was cut by 0 bases, the J end by 4 bases, with 9 bases between. In germline, CDR1 is ENHRY, CDR2 SYGVKD. The CDR3 extends over 15 amino acids. This CDR3 reads CAISESKALNEKLFF. For the CDR3, the DNA is TGTGCCATCAGTGAGTCGAAGGCTCTTAATGAAAAACTGTTTTTT.

CDR3 DNA: TGTGCCAGCTCATTACAGGGTGGAAAAACCGGGGAGCTGTTTTTT. Amino acids: CASSLQGGKTGELFF. V is TRBV2 and J is TRBJ2-2; tentatively, D is TRBD1 (6 bases). CDR1 is SNHLY, CDR2 FYNNEI, per germline. V was cut by 8 bases and J by 5 bases, with 18 bases left in between. The length of the CDR3 is 15 residues.

This clone was counted a single time. The chain has TRBV19 and TRBJ2-3; D might be TRBD2 (6 bases). This CDR3 region has 14 residues. In germline, CDR1 is LNHDA, CDR2 SQIVND (reference sequence). The CDR3 spells CGDGRDGHTDTQYF. In nucleotides, the CDR3 is TGTGGGGATGGGCGGGACGGCCACACAGATACGCAGTATTTT.

This clone was seen just once. The chain is built from TRBV15 and TRBJ2-7; D gene ambiguous. Germline V gene sequence: CDR1 LNHNV, CDR2 YYDKDF (reference sequence). V gave up 1 base and J gave up 2 bases, with 21 bases separating them. CDR3 length: 18 amino acids. The CDR3 nucleotides are TGTGCCACCAGCAGAGCGGCAACTAATACCCGTCGACCCTACGAGCAGTACTTC. The encoded protein is CATSRAATNTRRPYEQYF.

Written as DNA, the CDR3 is TGTGCCAGCAGCGTAGGAGGGGCAGAGACCCAGTACTTC. Its protein product is CASSVGGAETQYF. The gene calls are TRBV9 and TRBJ2-5; tentatively, D is TRBD1 or TRBD2 (5 bases each). CDR3 length equals 13 residues. Trimming pared 0 bases from V and 4 bases from J, leaving 7 bases between. Germline lookup yields CDR1 SGDLS and CDR2 YYNGEE.

The gene calls are TRBV18 and TRBJ2-7; D uncertain. The ends were cut back, 2 bases at V and 7 bases at J, with 9 bases in the middle. There are 12 residues in the CDR3. Per the germline V gene, CDR1 is KGHSH and CDR2 is LQKENI. The CDR3 is CASSPDPREQYF. CDR3 DNA: TGTGCCAGCTCACCAGACCCGAGGGAGCAGTACTTC. Full variable domain (rest looked up from reference TRBV18 and TRBJ2-7): NAGVMQNPRHLVRRRGQEARLRCSPMKGHSHVYWYRQLPEEGLKFMVYLQKENIIDESGMPKERFSAEFPKEGPSILRIQQVVRGDSAAYFCASSPDPREQYFGPGTRLTVT.

The table lists this clone with a count of one. The chain is built from TRBV14 and TRBJ2-5; 7 nucleotides align to TRBD2. J was trimmed by 5 bases and V by 4 bases; bases with no gene match: 4. CDR3 size: 13 residues. Looked up from germline, CDR1 is SGHDN and CDR2 is FVKESK. In nucleotides, the CDR3 is TGTGCCAGCAGCCGGGGGGGGTACGAGACCCAGTACTTC. Protein sequence: CASSRGGYETQYF.

In its sample, this clone was seen a few times. The V gene is TRBV5-5, the J gene TRBJ2-7, with TRBD1 identical over 8 bases. This CDR3 has 14 amino acids. V lost 0 bases, J lost 3 bases, and 2 bases stayed unmatched. Germline V gene lookup returns CDR1 SGHKS and CDR2 YYEKEE (reference sequence). The CDR3 reads CASSLGGQGYEQYF. The CDR3 region has the DNA TGTGCCAGCAGCTTGGGAGGACAGGGCTACGAGCAGTACTTC.

The chain's CDR3 is CASSSTAKNTEAFF. The CDR3 DNA follows: TGTGCCAGCAGTTCGACAGCGAAGAACACTGAAGCTTTCTTT. The chain is built from TRBV6-5 and TRBJ1-1; maybe TRBD1 (5 bases). Per germline, CDR1 MNHEY and CDR2 SVGAGI. V was trimmed by 4 bases and J by 1 base, leaving 10 bases between them. The CDR3 runs 14 residues.

This clone is a singleton in its sample. This chain links TRBV14 with TRBJ1-2; D gene ambiguous. The CDR3 runs 17 residues. The V gene's germline CDR1 is SGHDN and CDR2 FVKESK. Trimming took 0 bases from V and 4 from J, leaving 18 bases between them. In nucleotides, the CDR3 is TGTGCCAGCAGCCAAGATCATCCGGGGTTGGGAGGCTATGGCTACACCTTC. Its translation is CASSQDHPGLGGYGYTF.

As DNA, the CDR3 is TGTGCCAGCAGCTTAGCGACCTTGAACACTGAAGCTTTCTTT. Translating it yields CASSLATLNTEAFF. V is TRBV7-8 and J is TRBJ1-1, with D unclear. Germline assignment: CDR1 SGHVS and CDR2 FQNEAQ. The CDR3 is 14 amino acids. Trimming stripped 0 bases from V and 0 bases from J, with 5 bases between.

V and J are TRBV19 and TRBJ1-5; maybe TRBD1 (5 bases). V lost 7 bases to trimming and J lost 1 base, with 14 bases between them. The CDR3 has 15 amino acids. CDR1 is LNHDA, CDR2 SQIVND, per germline (reference sequence). The CDR3 here is CASTPGRLSNQPQHF. The CDR3 DNA reads TGTGCCAGTACCCCAGGGAGGTTAAGCAATCAGCCCCAGCATTTT.

The rearrangement joins TRBV7-8 to TRBJ1-5; possible D gene TRBD1, 5 bases. Germline V gene lookup returns CDR1 SGHVS and CDR2 FQNEAQ. V lost 1 base and J lost 3, with 13 bases in between. This CDR3 spans 16 amino acids. CDR3 protein: CASSLGAGLSNQPQHF. CDR3 sequence (DNA): TGTGCCAGCAGCTTAGGGGCAGGGCTGTCCAATCAGCCCCAGCATTTT.

This clone was observed once. This rearrangement joins TRBV5-6 to TRBJ1-2, with D maybe TRBD1 (5 bases). Germline lookup yields CDR1 SGHDT and CDR2 YYEEEE. This CDR3 spans 15 amino acids. The V and J ends lost 4 bases and 2 bases respectively, with 15 bases between them. CDR3 DNA: TGTGCCAGCAGCAGAGGGGACGGAGCAAACTATGGCTACACCTTC. Protein: CASSRGDGANYGYTF.

The J gene is TRBJ2-7, the V gene TRBV7-2; the match to TRBD2 covers 9 bases. Losses at the gene ends were 5 bases for V and 1 base for J; bases not matched to a gene: 9. Germline CDR1 is SGHTA and CDR2 is FQGNSA. This CDR3 comprises 16 residues. The CDR3 nucleotides read TGTGCCAGCAGCGTTGCGGGGGGGGCCCCTTCCTACGAGCAGTACTTC. It yields the protein CASSVAGGAPSYEQYF.

This chain connects TRBV5-1 to TRBJ1-1; perhaps TRBD1 as D (5 bases). V was trimmed by 6 bases and J by 4 bases, leaving 13 bases between them. CDR1 and CDR2 from the germline V gene are SGHRS and YFSETQ. There are 13 residues in the CDR3. CDR3 residues: CASTRLGGTEAFF. CDR3 sequence (DNA): TGCGCCAGCACCAGACTCGGGGGCACTGAAGCTTTCTTT.